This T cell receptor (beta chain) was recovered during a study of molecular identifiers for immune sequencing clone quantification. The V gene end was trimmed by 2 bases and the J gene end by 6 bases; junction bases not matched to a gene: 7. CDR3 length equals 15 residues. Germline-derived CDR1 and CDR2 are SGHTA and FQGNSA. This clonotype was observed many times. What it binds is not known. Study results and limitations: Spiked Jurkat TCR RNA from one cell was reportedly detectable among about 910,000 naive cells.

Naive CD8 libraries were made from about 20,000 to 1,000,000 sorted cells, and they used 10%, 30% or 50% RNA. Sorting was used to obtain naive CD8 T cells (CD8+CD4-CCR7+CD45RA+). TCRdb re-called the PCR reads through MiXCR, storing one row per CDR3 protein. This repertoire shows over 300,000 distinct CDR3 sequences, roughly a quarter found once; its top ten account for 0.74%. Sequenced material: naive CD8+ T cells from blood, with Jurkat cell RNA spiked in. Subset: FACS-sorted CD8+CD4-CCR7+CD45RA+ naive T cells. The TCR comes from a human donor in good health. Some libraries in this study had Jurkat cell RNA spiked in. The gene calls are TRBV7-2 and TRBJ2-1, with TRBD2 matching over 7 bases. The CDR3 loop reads CASSLNVGGTNEQFF. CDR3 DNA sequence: TGTGCCAGCAGCTTAAACGTGGGAGGGACCAATGAGCAGTTCTTC.